This TCR beta chain was captured in a study of blood T cell repertoires in COVID-19. On the study more broadly: Nucleic acid was either cDNA or gDNA, and it came from T cells, B-cell-depleted T cells, or PBMCs.

Germline V CDR1 and CDR2: MNHEY, SMNVEV (reference sequence). This CDR3 spans 16 amino acids. J gave up 6 bases and V 6 bases, and 13 bases lay outside the gene matches. Measured with immunoSEQ multiplex PCR; TCRdb has only the in-frame clones, and not every one. In the table there are 35,000 to 45,000 clones, about 89% of which are singletons. This receptor was taken from a human donor in a cohort sampled during active COVID-19. The chain recombines TRBV27 with TRBJ2-3; 9 positions match TRBD2. Sequenced material: peripheral blood. The DNA of the CDR3 is TGTGCCAGCAGGCCCTTCGGCGGGGGGGCCAAGGATACGCAGTATTTT. This sequence encodes CASRPFGGGAKDTQYF.